The TCR beta chain under discussion was sequenced for a study of blood T cells in healthy people across ages. This CDR3 has 14 residues. The V end was cut by 7 bases, the J end by 3 bases, with 14 bases between. Germline-derived CDR1 and CDR2 are SGHKS and YYEKEE (reference sequence). A second roughly 7 to 11 cycle PCR used barcoded and J-beta primers. The authors tagged each cDNA molecule using a template-switch adaptor with 12 random nucleotides. Any given sample supplied a minimum of 3 million CDR3-containing paired-end reads. TCRdb re-called the 5' RACE reads through MiXCR, storing one row per CDR3 protein. The sample includes nearly 800,000 distinct CDR3 sequences, around 25% of them seen just once. The data were also submitted as part of a second study, on T cells of mothers and their children.

The chain employs TRBV5-5 and TRBJ1-3; D unresolved. Sequencing used blood. This clonotype originated in a boy aged 5-17 years in good health. CDR3 sequence reads: CASVLGIYGNTIYF. CDR3 sequence (DNA): TGTGCCAGCGTCCTGGGAATTTATGGAAACACCATATATTTT.